Ten or more counts support the clone carrying this T cell receptor (beta chain). The antigen is not known. The source of the sample is a study of metastatic and nonmetastatic thyroid tumors. Across the study: Peripheral blood and tumor or nodule samples from malignant and benign thyroid patients were compared. Study outcomes and limitations: Across blood and tumor, TCR beta diversity in malignant thyroid tumors was reportedly significantly higher than in benign nodules.

MiXCR re-clonotyped the PCR reads for TCRdb. The sample contains about 32,000 clones, approximately 20% of which appear only once. No treatment had been given to any patient before thyroid surgery. V lost 0 bases and J lost 2, with 12 bases in between. Germline V gene lookup returns CDR1 SGDLS and CDR2 YYNGEE. The CDR3 length is 15 residues. This chain links TRBV9 with TRBJ2-7; D not certain. Sequencing was performed on blood. This receptor was taken from a female donor with papillary thyroid cancer or a benign thyroid nodule (not recorded which). Some clones in this sample may be carry-over from other donors' samples. This CDR3 reads CASSVGGQVTYEQYF. CDR3 nucleotide sequence: TGTGCCAGCAGCGTAGGTGGGCAGGTAACCTACGAGCAGTACTTC.